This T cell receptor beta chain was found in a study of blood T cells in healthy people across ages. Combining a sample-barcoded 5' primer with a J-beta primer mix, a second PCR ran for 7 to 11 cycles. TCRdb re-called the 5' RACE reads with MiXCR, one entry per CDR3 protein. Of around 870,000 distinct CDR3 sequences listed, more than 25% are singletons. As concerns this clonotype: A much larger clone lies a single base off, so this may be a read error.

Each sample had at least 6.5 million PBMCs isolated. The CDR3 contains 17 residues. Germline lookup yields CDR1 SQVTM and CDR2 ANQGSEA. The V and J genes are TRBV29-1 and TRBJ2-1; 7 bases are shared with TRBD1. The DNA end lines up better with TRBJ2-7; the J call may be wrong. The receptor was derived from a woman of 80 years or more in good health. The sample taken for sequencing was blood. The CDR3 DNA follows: TGCAGCGTTGAAGATCTAGGACAGGCAAGCTCCTACAATGAGCAGTACTTC. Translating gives CSVEDLGQASSYNEQYF.